Described below is a single T cell receptor (beta chain) sequence and its context. The sample comes from a study of sequential checkpoint blockade in melanoma. As for the study in general: Arm A got nivolumab then ipilimumab; arm B the reverse, 1:1. Maintenance nivolumab came after either treatment sequence.

Specified treatment: randomized to nivolumab then ipilimumab (arm A) or the reverse (arm B). DNA-damaging chemotherapy had not been given to any patient beforehand. Sorted cells were live CD3+CD8+, lacking CD19 and CD56, from PBMCs. Generated by immunoSEQ multiplex PCR, the TCRdb table keeps only in-frame clones and is missing some. Found here are over 10,000 clones, about 65% of them singletons; the top ten hold 20% to 25%. Trimming removed 6 bases from V and 3 bases from J, with 14 bases in between. Germline values: CDR1 MNHEY, CDR2 SMNVEV (reference sequence). This CDR3 spans 14 amino acids. This TCR came from a human donor with melanoma. The specimen comprised CD8+ T cells sorted from blood (inferred from file names), sampled from a patient given nivolumab and ipilimumab in sequence. The rearrangement links TRBV27 to TRBJ1-1, with D maybe TRBD1 (5 bases). The CDR3 here is CASSQFREDTEAFF. CDR3 DNA: TGTGCCAGCAGCCAATTCAGGGAGGACACTGAAGCTTTCTTT.